The table lists the clone carrying this T cell receptor beta chain with many counts. Its antigen is not identified. The entry originates in a study of CD8+CD57+ T cells in acquired aplastic anemia. Study at large: Yields of DNA that came from sorted CD4+ and CD8+ cells averaged approximately 3.5 ug.

CDR3 length: 12 residues. Germline V gives CDR1 MNHEY, CDR2 SVGAGI. Trimming removed 5 bases at V and 2 bases at J, with 7 bases between. Study conclusions and caveats: Researchers report that approximately 28 CD8+ CDR3 sequences appeared in both patients and controls.

CDR3 and TCR beta VDJ profiling relied on genomic DNA as the template. TCRdb ran MiXCR on the reads and lists one entry per CDR3 protein. Here the sample spans hundreds of thousands of distinct CDR3 sequences, approximately 70% being singletons. This sequence was found in a human donor in good health, serving as a control. The sequencing input was sorted CD4+, CD8+, or CD8+CD57+ T cells (not recorded which) from PBMCs. The J gene is TRBJ2-7, the V gene TRBV6-5; the D is unclear. CDR3 protein: CASSTGTYEQYF. CDR3 nucleotide sequence: TGTGCCAGCAGTACTGGCACCTACGAGCAGTACTTC.